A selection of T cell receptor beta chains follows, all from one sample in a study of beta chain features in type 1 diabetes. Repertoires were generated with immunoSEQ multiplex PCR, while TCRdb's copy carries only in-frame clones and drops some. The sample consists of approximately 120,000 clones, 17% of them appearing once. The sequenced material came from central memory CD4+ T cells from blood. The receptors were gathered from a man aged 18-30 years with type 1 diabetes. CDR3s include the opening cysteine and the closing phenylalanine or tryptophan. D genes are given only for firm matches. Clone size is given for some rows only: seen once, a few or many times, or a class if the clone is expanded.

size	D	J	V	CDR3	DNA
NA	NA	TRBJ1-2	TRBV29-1	CSVEDGRGYTF	TGCAGCGTTGAAGATGGGAGGGGCTACACCTTC
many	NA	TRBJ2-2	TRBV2	CASTNTGELFF	TGTGCCAGCACTAACACCGGGGAGCTGTTTTTT
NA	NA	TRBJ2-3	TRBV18	CASSTALGTDTQYF	TGTGCCAGCTCAACGGCTCTGGGCACAGATACGCAGTATTTT
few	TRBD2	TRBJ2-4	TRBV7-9	CASSLSSGGLKNIQYF	TGTGCCAGCAGCTTATCTAGCGGGGGGCTCAAAAACATTCAGTACTTC
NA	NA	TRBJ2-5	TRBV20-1	CSAKGAGTQYF	TGCAGTGCTAAAGGGGCGGGGACCCAGTACTTC
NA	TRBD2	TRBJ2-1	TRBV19	CASSTSGNEQFF	TGTGCCAGTAGTACTAGCGGCAATGAGCAGTTCTTC
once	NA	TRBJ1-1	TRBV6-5	CASSTENTEAFF	TGTGCCAGCAGTACAGAGAACACTGAAGCTTTCTTT
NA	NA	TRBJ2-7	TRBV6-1	CASSEATRSTVDEQYF	TGTGCCAGCAGTGAGGCGACAAGGTCCACTGTGGACGAGCAGTACTTC
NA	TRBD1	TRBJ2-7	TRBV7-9	CASSFDRVSGEQYF	TGTGCCAGCAGCTTTGACAGGGTCTCAGGCGAGCAGTACTTC
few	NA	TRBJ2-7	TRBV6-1	CASSEPVHEQYF	TGTGCCAGCAGTGAACCGGTCCACGAGCAGTACTTC
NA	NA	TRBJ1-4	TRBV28	CASSFRIGEKLFF	TGTGCCAGCAGTTTTAGGATCGGTGAAAAACTGTTTTTT
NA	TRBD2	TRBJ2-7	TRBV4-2	CASSQDPPGLAGGRGEQYF	TGTGCCAGCAGCCAAGATCCACCCGGACTAGCGGGGGGGCGGGGCGAGCAGTACTTC
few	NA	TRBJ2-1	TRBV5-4	CASNYYTVVNEQFF	TGTGCCAGCAACTACTATACTGTGGTCAATGAGCAGTTCTTC
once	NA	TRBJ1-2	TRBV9	CASSESTGTPYGYTF	TGTGCCAGCAGCGAGTCAACCGGGACGCCCTATGGCTACACCTTC
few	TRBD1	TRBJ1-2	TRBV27	CASSGQGFYDGYTF	TGTGCCAGCAGTGGACAGGGGTTCTATGACGGCTACACCTTC
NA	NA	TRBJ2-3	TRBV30	CAWSVTRALFQGRTDTQYF	TGTGCCTGGAGTGTTACCCGCGCCCTTTTTCAAGGAAGGACAGATACGCAGTATTTT
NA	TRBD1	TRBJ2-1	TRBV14	CASSQEGQWHEQFF	TGTGCCAGCAGCCAAGAGGGACAGTGGCATGAGCAGTTCTTC
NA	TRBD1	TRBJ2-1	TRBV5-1	CASSFRDSSYNEQFF	TGCGCCAGCAGCTTCCGGGACAGCTCCTACAATGAGCAGTTCTTC
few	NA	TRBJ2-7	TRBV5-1	CASSPESFYEQYF	TGCGCCAGCAGCCCCGAGAGCTTCTACGAGCAGTACTTC
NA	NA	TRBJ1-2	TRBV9	CASSSQAQGNYGYTF	TGTGCCAGCAGCTCCCAGGCACAGGGTAACTATGGCTACACCTTC
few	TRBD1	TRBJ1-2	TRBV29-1	CSASYGQGGGYTF	TGCAGCGCCTCCTACGGACAGGGGGGCGGCTACACCTTC
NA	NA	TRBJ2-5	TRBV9	CASSDGPGEETQYF	TGTGCCAGCAGCGACGGACCCGGGGAGGAGACCCAGTACTTC
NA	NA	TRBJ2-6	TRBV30	CAWSLDSSGANVLTF	TGTGCCTGGAGCCTCGATAGCTCTGGGGCCAACGTCCTGACTTTC
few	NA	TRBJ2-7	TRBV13	CASSRGRPSYEQYF	TGTGCCAGCAGCCGCGGCCGGCCCTCCTACGAGCAGTACTTC
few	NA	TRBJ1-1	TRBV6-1	CASSEVQGYTEAFF	TGTGCCAGCAGTGAAGTACAGGGATACACTGAAGCTTTCTTT
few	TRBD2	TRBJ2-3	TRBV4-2	CASSSQGLAGADTQYF	TGTGCCAGCAGCTCACAAGGACTAGCGGGAGCAGATACGCAGTATTTT
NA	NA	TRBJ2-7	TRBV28	CASTLGGIRSSYEQYF	TGTGCCAGCACCCTAGGGGGTATTAGGAGCTCCTACGAGCAGTACTTC
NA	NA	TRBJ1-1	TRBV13	CASSTSLRGGTEAFF	TGTGCCAGCAGCACATCTTTGCGGGGTGGCACTGAAGCTTTCTTT
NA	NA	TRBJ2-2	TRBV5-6	CASSLFGVSNTGELFF	TGTGCCAGCAGCTTGTTCGGGGTATCGAACACCGGGGAGCTGTTTTTT
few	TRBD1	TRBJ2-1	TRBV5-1	CASFPDRGTHNEQFF	TGCGCCAGCTTTCCGGACAGGGGAACCCACAATGAGCAGTTCTTC
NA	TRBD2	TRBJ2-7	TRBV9	CASSIATSGTPYEQYF	TGTGCCAGCAGCATTGCCACTAGCGGGACCCCCTACGAGCAGTACTTC